The clone carrying this T cell receptor beta chain appeared a few times. Its antigen is not known. TCRdb itself ran the PCR reads through MiXCR, one entry per CDR3 protein. The table records about 320,000 distinct CDR3 sequences, about 22% of them present only once. Per the germline V gene, CDR1 is MNHEY and CDR2 is SMNVEV (reference sequence). This CDR3 region has 14 residues. V gave up 6 bases and J gave up 4 bases; unmatched junction bases: 6. This specimen belongs to a study of molecular identifiers for immune sequencing clone quantification. General study points: Identical TCR molecules can share a barcode, and this sharing could underestimate highly expanded clone sizes.

The source is a human donor in good health. Some libraries in this study had Jurkat cell RNA spiked in. Sequencing was carried out using naive CD8+ T cells from blood, with Jurkat cell RNA spiked in. Noted subset: FACS-sorted CD8+CD4-CCR7+CD45RA+ naive T cells. V usage is TRBV27 and J usage is TRBJ1-5, with TRBD1 matching 7 bases. CDR3 protein: CASSPTGLNQPQHF. CDR3 bases: TGTGCCAGCAGCCCGACAGGGCTAAATCAGCCCCAGCATTTT.